The 18 T cell receptor beta chains below come from one sample, sequenced in a study of read filtering for tumor transcriptome and immune sequencing. The library was built from about 400 ng RNA with molecular barcoded adaptors for alpha/delta and beta/gamma chains. TCRdb reanalysed the reads using MiXCR and keeps one entry per CDR3 protein. The table has about 24,000 distinct CDR3 sequences, about 22% seen once. Material: a population of CD138-negative cells sorted from bone marrow. The receptors originated from a donor at least 40 years old with multiple myeloma.

The rearrangement uses TRBV6-6 and TRBJ2-5, with TRBD2 identical over 8 bases. The CDR3 covers 13 residues. The germline V gene has CDR1 MNHNY and CDR2 SVGAGI (reference sequence). After removal of 5 bases from V and 5 bases from J, the junction contained 4 bases not matched to a gene. CDR3 in DNA: TGTGCCAGCAGTGCCCGGGGGGGTGAGACCCAGTACTTC. It codes for CASSARGGETQYF.

In its sample, this clonotype was seen many times. The chain recombines TRBV7-3 with TRBJ1-4, with no clear D. The CDR3 is 16 amino acids. The ends were cut back, 5 bases at V and 0 bases at J, with 13 bases in the middle. Germline CDR1 SGHTA, CDR2 FQGTGA. The CDR3 coding sequence is TGTGCCAGCAGCCACAATCCAACATCAACTAATGAAAAACTGTTTTTT. Encoded protein: CASSHNPTSTNEKLFF.

The chain links TRBV20-1 to TRBJ1-2, with unresolved D. Looked up from germline, CDR1 is DFQATT and CDR2 is SNEGSKA (reference sequence). V lost 1 base and J lost 3, with 12 bases in between. This CDR3 has 14 residues. This CDR3 is CSARVVSGDYGYTF. In DNA, the CDR3 is TGCAGTGCTAGAGTGGTCTCCGGGGACTATGGCTACACCTTC.

This clonotype has more than one count but fewer than ten. The chain links TRBV5-1 to TRBJ1-1; D is undetermined. The germline V gene encodes CDR1 SGHRS and CDR2 YFSETQ. V lost 1 base and J 3 bases, leaving 7 bases between the germline ends. The CDR3 runs 13 residues. Here the CDR3 reads CASSLYIYTEAFF. Here the CDR3 DNA reads TGCGCCAGCAGCTTGTATATCTACACTGAAGCTTTCTTT.

This clonotype was recorded at least ten times. The V gene is TRBV7-8, the J gene TRBJ2-6, with 7 bases matching TRBD1. The J segment lost 5 bases and the V segment lost 3 bases, leaving 4 bases of the junction unmatched. Germline V gene data show CDR1 as SGHVS and CDR2 as FQNEAQ. The CDR3 runs 15 residues. The CDR3 sequence is CASSLDRLRANVLTF. In nucleotides, the CDR3 is TGTGCCAGCAGCTTGGACAGGCTCCGGGCCAACGTCCTGACTTTC. The variable domain in full, completed from reference TRBV7-8 and TRBJ2-6, reads GAGVSQSPRYKVAKRGQDVALRCDPISGHVSLFWYQQALGQGPEFLTYFQNEAQLDKSGLPSDRFFAERPEGSVSTLKIQRTQQEDSAVYLCASSLDRLRANVLTFGAGSRLTVL.

This chain uses TRBV29-1 with TRBJ2-5, with 7 nucleotides matching TRBD1. The trim removed 2 bases at V and 7 bases at J, leaving 4 bases unmatched. The CDR3 spans 12 residues. Germline V CDR1 and CDR2: SQVTM, ANQGSEA. The chain's CDR3 is CSVEQGDGTQYF. The CDR3 DNA sequence: TGCAGCGTTGAACAGGGGGACGGGACCCAGTACTTC.

As regards this clonotype: A much bigger clone sits one base away, suggesting this may be a read error. This CDR3 fails to terminate in the conserved phenylalanine or tryptophan, so it likely reflects a read error. V usage is TRBV5-1 and J usage is TRBJ1-1, with D perhaps matching TRBD1 (5 bases). Germline CDR1 and CDR2: SGHRS and YFSETQ. The CDR3 covers 12 residues. The V gene lost 4 bases and the J gene lost 7 bases, with 11 bases spanning the gap. The CDR3 loop is CASSTGGGEAFL. The CDR3 DNA is TGCGCCAGCAGCACTGGGGGTGGTGAAGCTTTCCTT.

There are many counts of this clonotype. This rearrangement joins TRBV2 to TRBJ2-2, with D tentatively TRBD1 (5 bases). This CDR3 contains 13 residues. V dropped 8 bases and J dropped 4 bases, with 11 bases sitting between them. CDR1 SNHLY and CDR2 FYNNEI come from the germline V gene. The CDR3 bases are TGTGCCAGCGGCCACAGGTCCACCGGGGAGCTGTTTTTT. Its protein product is CASGHRSTGELFF.

With respect to this clonotype: This may be a read error, as it is one base from a much larger clone. This chain joins TRBV6-5 and TRBJ2-1; the D is unclear. CDR3 length equals 13 residues. V lost 10 bases, J lost 2 bases, and 12 bases lay in between. CDR1 and CDR2 (germline): MNHEY, SVGAGI. The chain's CDR3 is CATSDFPYNEQFF. In DNA form, the CDR3 reads TGTGCCACGTCGGATTTCCCCTACAATGAGCAGTTCTTC.

Turning to this clonotype: A read error is the likely source, as a far larger clone sits one nucleotide away. The rearrangement uses TRBV10-3 and TRBJ2-1, with 11 bases identical to TRBD2. The CDR3 consists of 17 residues. Germline CDR1 is ENHRY and CDR2 is SYGVKD. The CDR3 DNA is TGTGCCAGCAGTGAAGAGACTAGCGGGGTGTATGGCAATGAGCAGTTCTTC. Protein sequence: CASSEETSGVYGNEQFF.

Many counts were recorded for this clonotype. The V call is TRBV7-2, the J call TRBJ1-4; perhaps TRBD1 as D (6 bases). Germline-derived CDR1 and CDR2 are SGHTA and FQGNSA. The CDR3 covers 15 residues. V was pared by 5 bases and J by 6 bases, with 16 bases between. DNA of the CDR3: TGTGCCAGCAGCACCCGATCGGGGGCGGATGAAAAACTGTTTTTT. Its protein is CASSTRSGADEKLFF.

Many counts were recorded for this clonotype. This sequence joins TRBV11-2 and TRBJ2-3, with D tentatively TRBD1 (5 bases). CDR1 and CDR2 from the germline V gene are SGHAT and FQNNGV. This CDR3 spans 12 amino acids. V gave up 4 bases and J gave up 7 bases, with 9 bases separating them. In nucleotides, the CDR3 is TGTGCCAGCAGCTCTAACAGGAATACGCAGTATTTT. It encodes CASSSNRNTQYF.

This clonotype came up many times. This rearrangement joins TRBV4-1 to TRBJ1-1; D ambiguous. With 0 bases removed from V and 3 bases from J, the gap between germline ends came to 11 bases. Germline CDR1 and CDR2: MGHRA and YSYEKL. The length of the CDR3 is 15 residues. CDR3 nucleotide sequence: TGCGCCAGCAGCCAAGACTGGGGAGGCGACACTGAAGCTTTCTTT. Translating gives CASSQDWGGDTEAFF.

A remark on this clonotype: Relative to the germline gene, one junction end is altered; a read error may explain this. This chain links TRBV11-2 with TRBJ2-1, with a weak D call TRBD2 (6 bases). The CDR3 sequence is 17 residues long. Germline CDR1 reads SGHAT; CDR2 reads FQNNGV. Here the CDR3 DNA reads TGTGCCAGCAGCTTAGGCGGGGCCACGAGCTCCTACAATGAGCAGTCCTTC. Amino acid sequence: CASSLGGATSSYNEQSF.

The table lists this clonotype with many counts. The chain links TRBV5-6 to TRBJ1-5; D unresolved. V was trimmed by 1 base and J by 6 bases, leaving 14 bases between them. The CDR3 loop spans 15 amino acids. CDR1 is SGHDT, CDR2 YYEEEE, per germline. The CDR3 loop reads CASSLSAMKRQPQHF. Here the CDR3 DNA reads TGTGCCAGCAGCTTGTCGGCCATGAAACGTCAGCCCCAGCATTTT. Full variable domain (remainder filled in from reference TRBV5-6 and TRBJ1-5): DAGVTQSPTHLIKTRGQQVTLRCSPKSGHDTVSWYQQALGQGPQFIFQYYEEEERQRGNFPDRFSGHQFPNYSSELNVNALLLGDSALYLCASSLSAMKRQPQHFGDGTRLSIL.

The V and J genes are TRBV5-4 and TRBJ1-6; unclear D gene. The CDR3 has 14 amino acids. Germline-derived CDR1 and CDR2 are SGHNT and YYREEE (reference sequence). V was pared by 3 bases and J by 6 bases, with 10 bases between. CDR3 protein: CASSSKEINSPLHF. CDR3 nucleotide sequence: TGTGCCAGCAGCTCCAAGGAGATTAATTCACCCCTCCACTTT.

Sample share makes this clonotype medium-sized. The V and J genes are TRBV4-1 and TRBJ1-1; no firm D call. There are 16 residues in the CDR3. With 5 bases removed from V and 1 base from J, the gap between germline ends came to 17 bases. Germline V gene data show CDR1 as MGHRA and CDR2 as YSYEKL. Here the CDR3 DNA reads TGCGCCAGCAGCATCCGAGGTATGATTGGGAACACTGAAGCTTTCTTT. Encoded protein: CASSIRGMIGNTEAFF.

On this clonotype: Since no conserved phenylalanine or tryptophan closes the CDR3, a read error is the likely cause. The rearrangement uses TRBV5-6 and TRBJ1-5; D gene ambiguous. The germline V gene encodes CDR1 SGHDT and CDR2 YYEEEE. The V end lost 1 base, the J end lost 6 bases, and 14 bases lay between the germline ends. The CDR3 consists of 15 residues. CDR3 coding DNA: TGTGCCAGCAGCTTGTCGGCTATGAAACGTCAGCCCCAGCATTTG. Its translation: CASSLSAMKRQPQHL.